What follows is one T cell receptor (beta chain) and its context. Time point: newly diagnosed, previously untreated cHL patient sample. Magnetic negative selection isolated CD8+ T cells from thawed PBMCs. This entry comes from a study of PD-1 blockade in classical Hodgkin lymphoma. Clones were sequenced by immunoSEQ multiplex PCR, and TCRdb holds only the in-frame ones, with some missing. The sample lists approximately 2,400 clones; around 79% were seen once. The sequenced sample consisted of CD8+ T cells from blood. The receptor's source is a human donor with classical Hodgkin lymphoma.

CDR3 in DNA: TGTGCCTGGAGTAGAGATTCCGGGGAGCTGTTTTTT. Its translation: CAWSRDSGELFF. The chain employs TRBV30 and TRBJ2-2; D unclear. Germline CDR1 and CDR2: GTSNPN and SVGIG (reference sequence). V dropped 2 bases and J dropped 6 bases, with 7 bases sitting between them. This CDR3 region has 12 residues.